The clone carrying this T cell receptor beta chain came up many times. The sample is drawn from a study of blood T cell repertoires in COVID-19. About the research overall: Sites in the United States, Italy and Spain provided acute and convalescent COVID-19 samples.

How the authors handled the data: Amplified reference gene primers provided the basis for estimating nucleated cell counts. Measured with immunoSEQ multiplex PCR; TCRdb has only the in-frame clones, and not every one. V and J calls and clone size are as listed in that table; D and trimming were resolved from the DNA. The sample yields 78,000 or so clones, roughly 86% seen once. CDR1 is SEHNR and CDR2 is FQNEAQ in the germline V gene (reference sequence). The CDR3 totals 17 residues. V shed 1 base and J shed 6 bases, with 19 bases lying between them. The chain employs TRBV7-9 and TRBJ1-5; a weak D match, TRBD1 (5 bases). Sequencing was performed on peripheral blood. This TCR was sampled from a man aged 50-60 years with active or convalescent COVID-19. CDR3 sequence (DNA): TGTGCCAGCAGCTTAGGGGGTTTTGCGGGGGTTGGTCAGCCCCAGCATTTT. It encodes CASSLGGFAGVGQPQHF.